Listed below are T cell receptor beta chains from one sample, sequenced in a study of blood T cell repertoires in COVID-19. Sequencing used immunoSEQ multiplex PCR; TCRdb keeps in-frame clones, though not all of them. The repertoire holds 15,000 to 20,000 clones, with roughly three quarters as singletons. The sample was peripheral blood. These receptors were obtained from a man between 60 and 75 years old with acute or convalescent COVID-19. The CDR3 runs from the conserved cysteine through the conserved F or W. Fields, in order: V gene, clone size, J gene, D gene, CDR3 DNA, CDR3 protein. D genes are given only for firm matches. Part of the rows lack a size; the others show once, few, many or a class for expanded clones.

v_call: TRBV7-9
clone_size: -
j_call: TRBJ2-1
d_call: TRBD2
cdr3_nt: TGTGCCAGCAGCGGTCCTCCACTAGCGGGGGGGCCTAATGAGCAGTTCTTC
cdr3_aa: CASSGPPLAGGPNEQFF

v_call: TRBV2
clone_size: -
j_call: TRBJ1-2
d_call: TRBD1
cdr3_nt: TGTGCCAGCAGGGGACAGGATAATGGCTACACCTTC
cdr3_aa: CASRGQDNGYTF

v_call: TRBV6-6
clone_size: -
j_call: TRBJ1-5
d_call: -
cdr3_nt: TGTGCCAGCAGTTACGGGGCAGGGATTGGCAATCAGCCCCAGCATTTT
cdr3_aa: CASSYGAGIGNQPQHF

v_call: TRBV7-2
clone_size: -
j_call: TRBJ2-7
d_call: -
cdr3_nt: TGTGCCAGCAGCTTGCAGGGGCCCTACGAGCAGTACTTC
cdr3_aa: CASSLQGPYEQYF

v_call: TRBV4-1
clone_size: once
j_call: TRBJ2-5
d_call: TRBD2
cdr3_nt: TGCGCCAGCAGCCAGACCGGGACTAGCGGAGAGACCCAGTACTTC
cdr3_aa: CASSQTGTSGETQYF

v_call: TRBV11-2
clone_size: once
j_call: TRBJ2-5
d_call: TRBD2
cdr3_nt: TGTGCCAGCAGCTTAGGGACTAGCGGGGGGCGAGAGACCCAGTACTTC
cdr3_aa: CASSLGTSGGRETQYF

v_call: TRBV27
clone_size: -
j_call: TRBJ2-2
d_call: TRBD1
cdr3_nt: TGTGCCAGCAGTTTGGGGGACAGGGGGCAGGAGAGCGCCGGGGAGCTGTTTTTT
cdr3_aa: CASSLGDRGQESAGELFF

v_call: TRBV6-6
clone_size: -
j_call: TRBJ2-7
d_call: TRBD1
cdr3_nt: TGTGCCAGCAAACAGGGGGCCTACGAGCAGTACTTC
cdr3_aa: CASKQGAYEQYF

v_call: TRBV30
clone_size: -
j_call: TRBJ1-2
d_call: -
cdr3_nt: TGTGCCTGGAGTGTAGCGGGACACTCTAACTATGGCTACACCTTC
cdr3_aa: CAWSVAGHSNYGYTF

v_call: TRBV18
clone_size: -
j_call: TRBJ2-1
d_call: -
cdr3_nt: TGTGCCAGCTCAGACGGGAGTTACAATGAGCAGTTCTTC
cdr3_aa: CASSDGSYNEQFF

v_call: TRBV7-3
clone_size: -
j_call: TRBJ2-6
d_call: -
cdr3_nt: TGTGCCAGCAGCTTAGGACAGAGGACCTCTGGGGCCAACGTCCTGACTTTC
cdr3_aa: CASSLGQRTSGANVLTF

v_call: TRBV5-6
clone_size: -
j_call: TRBJ2-3
d_call: TRBD1
cdr3_nt: TGTGCCAGCAGCCCGGGGACAGGGGTTTCGGCAGATACGCAGTATTTT
cdr3_aa: CASSPGTGVSADTQYF

v_call: TRBV4-1
clone_size: -
j_call: TRBJ2-7
d_call: TRBD1
cdr3_nt: TGCGCCAGCAGCCAAGGGGAGACAGGGGGGCGGTACGAGCAGTACTTC
cdr3_aa: CASSQGETGGRYEQYF

v_call: TRBV21-1
clone_size: -
j_call: TRBJ1-4
d_call: -
cdr3_nt: TGTGCCAGCAGCAAACCCACCGAAGCTGCAACTAATGAAAAACTGTTTTTT
cdr3_aa: CASSKPTEAATNEKLFF

v_call: TRBV19
clone_size: -
j_call: TRBJ2-2
d_call: TRBD2
cdr3_nt: TGTGCCAGTAGAAAAGGATTGCTAGCGGGGGGCACCGGGGAGCTGTTTTTT
cdr3_aa: CASRKGLLAGGTGELFF

v_call: TRBV5-1
clone_size: -
j_call: TRBJ2-7
d_call: TRBD2
cdr3_nt: TGCGCCAGCAGGCTGACTAGCGGGGGGCACTACGAGCAGTACTTC
cdr3_aa: CASRLTSGGHYEQYF

v_call: TRBV21-1
clone_size: few
j_call: TRBJ1-2
d_call: -
cdr3_nt: TGTGCCCCCGGGTCGACAGGGGGTGGCTATGGCTACACCTTC
cdr3_aa: CAPGSTGGGYGYTF

v_call: TRBV7-9
clone_size: few
j_call: TRBJ1-2
d_call: -
cdr3_nt: TGTGCCAGCAGCCAACGAGACAGGTCCGTTCTATATGGCTACACCTTC
cdr3_aa: CASSQRDRSVLYGYTF

v_call: TRBV29-1
clone_size: -
j_call: TRBJ2-1
d_call: TRBD1
cdr3_nt: TGCAGCGCCGAAACCGGGACAGGGGTCCGGGAGCAGTTCTTC
cdr3_aa: CSAETGTGVREQFF

v_call: TRBV21-1
clone_size: -
j_call: TRBJ1-2
d_call: -
cdr3_nt: TGTGCCAGCAGCAAACCGGACAGGGACTCTGGCTACACCTTC
cdr3_aa: CASSKPDRDSGYTF

v_call: TRBV2
clone_size: few
j_call: TRBJ2-3
d_call: -
cdr3_nt: TGTGCCCGCTCGGATCAACTACACAGCACAGATACGCAGTATTTT
cdr3_aa: CARSDQLHSTDTQYF

v_call: TRBV12-5
clone_size: -
j_call: TRBJ1-1
d_call: TRBD1
cdr3_nt: TGTGCTAGTGGTTTGGTCGGACAGGGGGCGAGGAACACTGAAGCTTTCTTT
cdr3_aa: CASGLVGQGARNTEAFF

v_call: TRBV5-4
clone_size: -
j_call: TRBJ1-2
d_call: -
cdr3_nt: TGTGCCAGCAGCTTTTATCAGATTAACTATGGCTACACCTTC
cdr3_aa: CASSFYQINYGYTF

v_call: TRBV5-8
clone_size: -
j_call: TRBJ1-2
d_call: TRBD1
cdr3_nt: TGTGCCAGCAGCTTGGCCGGGACAGGGGCCTATGGCTACACCTTC
cdr3_aa: CASSLAGTGAYGYTF

v_call: TRBV15
clone_size: -
j_call: TRBJ1-5
d_call: -
cdr3_nt: TGTGCCACCAGCGAAGCGGGGCCCCAGCATTTT
cdr3_aa: CATSEAGPQHF

v_call: TRBV9
clone_size: -
j_call: TRBJ1-1
d_call: TRBD1
cdr3_nt: TGTGCCAGCAGCCCCGCCCGGACAGGTTACACTGAAGCTTTCTTT
cdr3_aa: CASSPARTGYTEAFF

v_call: TRBV7-2
clone_size: -
j_call: TRBJ2-5
d_call: TRBD1
cdr3_nt: TGTGCCAGCAGCCCGATTACAGGGGGAGGAAGAGAGACCCAGTACTTC
cdr3_aa: CASSPITGGGRETQYF

v_call: TRBV24-1
clone_size: -
j_call: TRBJ1-2
d_call: -
cdr3_nt: TGTGCCACCAGTGGGGGGGGCTGGGGCTACACCTTC
cdr3_aa: CATSGGGWGYTF

v_call: TRBV7-9
clone_size: once
j_call: TRBJ2-7
d_call: -
cdr3_nt: TGTGCCAGCAGCCCCGACAGTACCTACGAGCAGTACTTC
cdr3_aa: CASSPDSTYEQYF

v_call: TRBV5-1
clone_size: -
j_call: TRBJ2-5
d_call: -
cdr3_nt: TGCGCCAGCAGCCACGGGACTGGGCAAGGGGAGACCCAGTACTTC
cdr3_aa: CASSHGTGQGETQYF

v_call: TRBV2
clone_size: -
j_call: TRBJ2-2
d_call: TRBD2
cdr3_nt: TGTGCCAGCAGACCTACGGCGGGGGCCGGGGAGCTGTTTTTT
cdr3_aa: CASRPTAGAGELFF

v_call: TRBV2
clone_size: -
j_call: TRBJ2-7
d_call: TRBD1
cdr3_nt: TGTGCCAGCACTACTATAACGGACAGGGGGGCCCCCTACGAGCAGTACTTC
cdr3_aa: CASTTITDRGAPYEQYF

v_call: TRBV19
clone_size: -
j_call: TRBJ1-5
d_call: -
cdr3_nt: TGTGCCAGTAGTCCTCAGGGAATACAGCCCCAGCATTTT
cdr3_aa: CASSPQGIQPQHF

v_call: TRBV4-1
clone_size: -
j_call: TRBJ2-1
d_call: -
cdr3_nt: TGCGCCAGCAGCCAAGAGATCAGGGTCCCATACAATGAGCAGTTCTTC
cdr3_aa: CASSQEIRVPYNEQFF

v_call: TRBV27
clone_size: -
j_call: TRBJ2-3
d_call: -
cdr3_nt: TGTGCCAGCAGTTTATCGTCCCCGGACTTATACACAGATACGCAGTATTTT
cdr3_aa: CASSLSSPDLYTDTQYF

v_call: TRBV4-1
clone_size: -
j_call: TRBJ2-7
d_call: -
cdr3_nt: TGCGCCAGCAGCCAAGAGCTGTTGGCAGCCTACGAGCAGTACTTC
cdr3_aa: CASSQELLAAYEQYF

v_call: TRBV28
clone_size: -
j_call: TRBJ1-5
d_call: TRBD1
cdr3_nt: TGTGCCAGCAGACCCGGGACAGGCTCAGGGGGAAATCAGCCCCAGCATTTT
cdr3_aa: CASRPGTGSGGNQPQHF